Listed here are 2 T cell receptor beta chains from one sample, sequenced in a study of Ad26.COV2.S vaccination and SARS-CoV-2 variants. Sequencing used immunoSEQ multiplex PCR; TCRdb keeps in-frame clones, though not all of them. The sample has about 350,000 clones, around 88% seen once. Noted treatment: around 19 received Ad26.COV2.S at low or high dose, single or two shots; five or six received placebo; per-sample allocation not given. Sampling was done on day 63 after the first vaccine or placebo injection. Sequences were derived from peripheral blood, sampled in a trial of Ad26.COV2.S vaccine versus placebo. These receptors all come from a person aged 18-65 years who received the Ad26.COV2.S COVID-19 vaccine or a placebo.

The rearrangement uses TRBV7-9 and TRBJ1-3; TRBD1 matches at 7 bases. With 1 base clipped from V and 4 bases from J, the junction kept 4 bases outside the gene matches. The CDR3 is 15 amino acids. Germline CDR1 reads SEHNR; CDR2 reads FQNEAQ (reference sequence). Here the CDR3 reads CASSLEGAGGNTIYF. CDR3 bases: TGTGCCAGCAGCTTAGAGGGGGCTGGCGGAAACACCATATATTTT.

This sequence joins TRBV9 and TRBJ1-2; possibly TRBD1 for D (6 bases). The germline gives CDR1 SGDLS, CDR2 YYNGEE. The CDR3 has 15 amino acids. V dropped 2 bases and J dropped 4 bases, with 15 bases sitting between them. CDR3 residues: CASSVYAGVGYGYTF. The CDR3 bases are TGTGCCAGCAGCGTTTATGCAGGGGTCGGCTATGGCTACACCTTC. The entire variable domain, with the rest obtained from reference TRBV9 and TRBJ1-2, is as follows: DSGVTQTPKHLITATGQRVTLRCSPRSGDLSVYWYQQSLDQGLQFLIQYYNGEERAKGNILERFSAQQFPDLHSELNLSSLELGDSALYFCASSVYAGVGYGYTFGSGTRLTVV.